This is a list of T cell receptor beta chains from one sample in a study of T cells in Graves' hyperthyroidism and ophthalmopathy. Each CDR3 protein is one row after TCRdb ran MiXCR on the multiplex PCR reads. The sample lists 250,000 or so distinct CDR3 sequences, 16% seen once, with 25% to 30% in the top ten. Sequences were obtained from blood. Receptors originate from a woman under 30 with Graves' ophthalmopathy. The CDR3 runs from the conserved cysteine through the conserved F or W. Fields, in order: V gene, clone size, J gene, D gene, CDR3 protein, CDR3 DNA. D genes are given only for firm matches. A row's size may be missing; if present it is once, few, many or a size class.

v_call: TRBV3-1; clone_size: many; j_call: TRBJ1-1; d_call: -; cdr3_aa: CASSQRTNTEAFF; cdr3_nt: TGTGCCAGCAGCCAAAGGACGAACACTGAAGCTTTCTTT
v_call: TRBV15; clone_size: many; j_call: TRBJ1-5; d_call: -; cdr3_aa: CATSRGVSNQPQHF; cdr3_nt: TGTGCCACCAGCCGAGGGGTAAGCAATCAGCCCCAGCATTTT
v_call: TRBV7-9; clone_size: -; j_call: TRBJ2-1; d_call: -; cdr3_aa: CASSISEQFF; cdr3_nt: TGTGCCAGCAGTATCAGCGAGCAGTTCTTC
v_call: TRBV30; clone_size: many; j_call: TRBJ2-5; d_call: TRBD1; cdr3_aa: CAWSDRGFEETQYF; cdr3_nt: TGTGCCTGGAGTGACAGGGGTTTCGAAGAGACCCAGTACTTC
v_call: TRBV18; clone_size: many; j_call: TRBJ1-4; d_call: -; cdr3_aa: CASSLQGEKLFF; cdr3_nt: TGTGCCAGCTCACTCCAGGGCGAAAAACTGTTTTTT
v_call: TRBV12-3/TRBV12-4; clone_size: -; j_call: TRBJ2-1; d_call: TRBD1; cdr3_aa: CASSLDGSGGWNEQFF; cdr3_nt: TGTGCCAGCAGTTTAGATGGATCAGGGGGATGGAATGAGCAGTTCTTC
v_call: TRBV20-1; clone_size: many; j_call: TRBJ2-7; d_call: TRBD2; cdr3_aa: CSARGTSGRIPYEQYF; cdr3_nt: TGCAGTGCTAGGGGTACTAGCGGGAGGATCCCCTACGAGCAGTACTTC
v_call: TRBV30; clone_size: many; j_call: TRBJ2-3; d_call: -; cdr3_aa: CAWSPLAVPTDTQYF; cdr3_nt: TGTGCCTGGAGTCCCCTTGCCGTCCCCACAGATACGCAGTATTTT
v_call: TRBV20-1; clone_size: few; j_call: TRBJ2-5; d_call: TRBD2; cdr3_aa: CSARYLAGQETQYF; cdr3_nt: TGCAGTGCTAGATATCTAGCGGGGCAAGAGACCCAGTACTTC
v_call: TRBV7-8; clone_size: many; j_call: TRBJ2-1; d_call: TRBD2; cdr3_aa: CASSSEASGIYNEQFF; cdr3_nt: TGTGCCAGCAGCTCCGAGGCTAGCGGCATTTACAATGAGCAGTTCTTC
v_call: TRBV4-3; clone_size: few; j_call: TRBJ2-3; d_call: -; cdr3_aa: CASSQDLTALTDTQYF; cdr3_nt: TGCGCCAGCAGCCAAGACCTAACGGCTCTCACAGATACGCAGTATTTT
v_call: TRBV19; clone_size: -; j_call: TRBJ1-2; d_call: -; cdr3_aa: CASSIVTVKGYGYTF; cdr3_nt: TGTGCCAGTAGTATCGTGACGGTTAAAGGCTATGGCTACACCTTC
v_call: TRBV10-3; clone_size: many; j_call: TRBJ2-1; d_call: TRBD1; cdr3_aa: CAISELDRGTDNEQFF; cdr3_nt: TGTGCCATCAGTGAACTTGACAGGGGGACTGACAATGAGCAGTTCTTC
v_call: TRBV20-1; clone_size: many; j_call: TRBJ2-7; d_call: TRBD1; cdr3_aa: CSAREANRGRIPYEQYF; cdr3_nt: TGCAGTGCTAGAGAAGCCAACAGGGGGCGCATCCCCTACGAGCAGTACTTC
v_call: TRBV20-1; clone_size: -; j_call: TRBJ1-2; d_call: TRBD1; cdr3_aa: CSARELGTEYGYTF; cdr3_nt: TGCAGTGCTAGAGAATTAGGGACAGAGTATGGCTACACCTTC
v_call: TRBV18; clone_size: many; j_call: TRBJ2-4; d_call: TRBD1; cdr3_aa: CASSYDRVAKNIQYF; cdr3_nt: TGTGCCAGCTCATACGACAGGGTGGCCAAAAACATTCAGTACTTC
v_call: TRBV28; clone_size: many; j_call: TRBJ2-3; d_call: TRBD2; cdr3_aa: CASSLGLAITDTQYF; cdr3_nt: TGTGCCAGCAGTTTAGGACTAGCTATCACAGATACGCAGTATTTT